This TCR beta chain was obtained from a study of blood T cell repertoires in COVID-19. At the level of the study: The United States, Italy and Spain supplied acute and convalescent COVID-19 samples.

Clones were read by immunoSEQ multiplex PCR, and TCRdb kept only the in-frame ones, dropping some. The sample contains around 140,000 clones, over 75% of which appear only once. This receptor was obtained from a man in his 70s with active COVID-19. The sample taken for sequencing was peripheral blood.

CDR3 coding DNA: TGCAGCGTTGTCGCAGGGGGCTTAACGGCTGAAGCTTTCTTT. Translated, it gives CSVVAGGLTAEAFF. The rearrangement joins TRBV29-1 to TRBJ1-1, with 8 bases matching TRBD1. V lost 4 bases, J lost 6 bases, and 10 bases stayed unmatched. Germline V gives CDR1 SQVTM, CDR2 ANQGSEA. The CDR3 is made up of 14 amino acids.